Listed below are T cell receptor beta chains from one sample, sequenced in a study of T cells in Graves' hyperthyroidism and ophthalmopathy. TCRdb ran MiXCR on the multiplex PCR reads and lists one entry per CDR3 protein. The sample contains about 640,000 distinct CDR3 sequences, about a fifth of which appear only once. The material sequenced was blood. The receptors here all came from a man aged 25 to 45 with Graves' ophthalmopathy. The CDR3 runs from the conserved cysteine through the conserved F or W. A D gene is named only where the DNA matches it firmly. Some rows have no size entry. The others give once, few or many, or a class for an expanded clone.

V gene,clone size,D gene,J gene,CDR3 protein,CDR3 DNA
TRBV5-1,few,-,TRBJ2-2,CASSSDPNGELFF,TGCGCCAGCAGCTCGGACCCGAACGGGGAGCTGTTTTTT
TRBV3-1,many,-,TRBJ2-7,CASSPTGDLWSYEQYF,TGTGCCAGCAGCCCTACAGGGGACTTGTGGTCCTACGAGCAGTACTTC
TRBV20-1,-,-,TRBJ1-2,CSAGTRESGYTF,TGCAGTGCTGGAACTCGGGAGAGTGGCTACACCTTC
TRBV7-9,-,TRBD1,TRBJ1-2,CASSPTTGGGIYGYTF,TGTGCCAGCAGCCCGACCACAGGGGGAGGGATATATGGCTACACCTTC
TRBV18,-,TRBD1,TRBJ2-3,CASTLGLTGGEDTQYF,TGTGCCAGCACCCTAGGTTTAACAGGGGGCGAAGATACGCAGTATTTT
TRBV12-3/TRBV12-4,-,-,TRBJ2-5,CASSLIMQETQYF,TGTGCCAGCAGTTTAATTATGCAAGAGACCCAGTACTTC
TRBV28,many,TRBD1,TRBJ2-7,CASSLLDRAGEQYF,TGTGCCAGCAGTTTATTGGACAGGGCCGGCGAGCAGTACTTC
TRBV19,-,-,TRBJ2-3,CASSIGSGTDTQYF,TGTGCCAGTAGTATAGGAAGCGGGACAGATACGCAGTATTTT
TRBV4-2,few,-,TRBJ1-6,CASSQDDKVSPLHF,TGTGCCAGCAGCCAAGATGATAAAGTCTCACCCCTCCACTTT
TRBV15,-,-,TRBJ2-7,CATGPTAYEQYF,TGTGCCACAGGACCGACCGCCTACGAGCAGTACTTC
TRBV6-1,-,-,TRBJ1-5,CASSGQVGQPQHF,TGTGCCAGCAGTGGACAGGTAGGCCAGCCCCAGCATTTT
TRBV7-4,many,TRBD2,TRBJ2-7,CASSSTSPPYEQYF,TGTGCCAGCAGCTCGACTAGCCCACCCTACGAGCAGTACTTC
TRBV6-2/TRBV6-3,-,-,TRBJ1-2,CASSHGISGYTF,TGTGCCAGCAGTCATGGCATCAGTGGCTACACCTTC
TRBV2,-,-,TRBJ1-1,CASPGQMNTEAFF,TGTGCCAGTCCTGGACAGATGAACACTGAAGCTTTCTTT
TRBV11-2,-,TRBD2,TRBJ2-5,CASTKSGAHGETQYF,TGTGCCAGCACCAAAAGCGGGGCCCACGGAGAGACCCAGTACTTC
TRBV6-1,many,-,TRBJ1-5,CASTRAGNSNQPQHF,TGTGCCAGCACCCGGGCCGGAAATAGCAATCAGCCCCAGCATTTT